A single sample gave rise to the 22 T cell receptor beta chains below, sequenced in a study of T cell changes during pregnancy in multiple sclerosis (dated by TCRdb to the late 2010s). The library was generated by the immunoSEQ multiplex PCR assay. TCRdb provides this immuneACCESS table in a form limited to in-frame rearrangements. Some clones are lacking; in checked studies, under half of them reflect an unresolved V gene, and why the rest are absent is not known. The sample table records about 51,000 clones; 94% of these occur just once. Jointly, the top ten make up less than 0.65% of the sample. Sequenced material: CD4+ T cells from peripheral blood mononuclear cells, taken in the second trimester of pregnancy. These receptors all come from a female donor with multiple sclerosis, enrolled in a pregnancy study.

This clone has only one observation. The chain joins TRBV4-2 to TRBJ1-4; 7 bases fit TRBD1. Trimming removed 5 bases from V and 4 bases from J; junction bases left unmatched: 7. CDR1 and CDR2 (germline): LGHNA, YNFKEQ. The CDR3 is made up of 15 amino acids. The CDR3 DNA reads TGTGCCAGCAGCTCCCGACAGGGCCTTAATGAAAAACTGTTTTTT. Translation gives CASSSRQGLNEKLFF.

The chain carries TRBV6-5 and TRBJ1-2, with D hard to call. Deletions cut 4 bases from V and 8 bases from J, with 14 bases between. The CDR3 sequence is 13 residues long. The V gene's germline CDR1 is MNHEY and CDR2 SVGAGI. The DNA for the CDR3 is TGTGCCAGCAGTTTGCCGGGTATCGGAGGCTACACCTTC. Its protein product is CASSLPGIGGYTF.

The rearrangement joins TRBV6-5 to TRBJ1-1, with unresolved D. The length of the CDR3 is 14 residues. The V gene lost 4 bases and the J gene lost 2 bases, with 11 bases spanning the gap. Germline loops: CDR1 MNHEY, CDR2 SVGAGI. The CDR3 DNA is TGTGCCAGCAGTTTCGGTGGTATTAACACTGAAGCTTTCTTT. Protein sequence: CASSFGGINTEAFF.

The chain employs TRBV2 and TRBJ1-2; no reliable D call. Per the germline V gene, CDR1 is SNHLY and CDR2 is FYNNEI. The ends were cut back, 1 base at V and 4 bases at J, with 4 bases in the middle. This CDR3 comprises 12 residues. DNA of the CDR3: TGTGCCAGCAGTGAAGGGAGCTATGGCTACACCTTC. Translating gives CASSEGSYGYTF.

This clone was seen just once. The chain combines TRBV11-1 with TRBJ2-3; 9 bases match TRBD1. J was trimmed by 4 bases and V by 5 bases; bases with no gene match: 7. CDR3 length equals 15 residues. CDR1 is SGHAT and CDR2 is FQDESV in the germline V gene (reference sequence). CDR3 protein: CASSPGQGESDTQYF. The CDR3 DNA follows: TGTGCCAGCAGCCCGGGACAGGGAGAATCAGATACGCAGTATTTT.

The chain employs TRBV5-1 and TRBJ2-3; 10 nucleotides agree with TRBD2. Germline-derived CDR1 and CDR2 are SGHRS and YFSETQ. The CDR3 totals 15 residues. V was pared by 2 bases and J by 3 bases, with 3 bases of the junction left unmatched. The CDR3 loop reads CASSLSGGATDTQYF. CDR3 nucleotides: TGCGCCAGCAGCTTAAGCGGGGGGGCAACAGATACGCAGTATTTT.

This chain joins TRBV2 and TRBJ2-2; 8 positions match TRBD1. The CDR3 runs 13 residues. The germline gives CDR1 SNHLY, CDR2 FYNNEI. The V segment lost 9 bases and the J segment 3 bases; nucleotides outside the gene matches: 3. CDR3 coding DNA: TGTGCCAGAGACAGGGGAGACACCGGGGAGCTGTTTTTT. It is translated as CARDRGDTGELFF.

The CDR3 DNA follows: TGTGCCACCAGCAGAGCGGACAGAAGAAACTACGAGCAGTACTTC. It translates to CATSRADRRNYEQYF. The V call is TRBV15, the J call TRBJ2-7, with D perhaps TRBD1 (6 bases). The CDR3 has 15 residues. The germline gives CDR1 LNHNV, CDR2 YYDKDF (reference sequence). The ends were cut back, 1 base at V and 3 bases at J, with 13 bases in the middle.

The genes are TRBV7-9 and TRBJ1-5, with 8 bases identical to TRBD1. The germline gives CDR1 SEHNR, CDR2 FQNEAQ (reference sequence). Unmatched junction bases numbered 4, after V lost 5 bases and J lost 4 bases. This CDR3 region has 14 residues. The CDR3 nucleotides read TGTGCCAGCAGCCGGGACAGGCCAAATCAGCCCCAGCATTTT. Encoded protein: CASSRDRPNQPQHF.

This clone was seen just once. The genes are TRBV6-1 and TRBJ2-3; D gene unclear. The CDR3 runs to 16 residues. CDR1 and CDR2 (germline): MNHNS, SASEGT. V dropped 2 bases and J dropped 3 bases, with 15 bases sitting between them. CDR3 in amino acids: CASSEPESLRTDTQYF. For the CDR3, the DNA is TGTGCCAGCAGTGAACCCGAATCCCTTCGGACAGATACGCAGTATTTT.

The V gene is TRBV29-1, the J gene TRBJ2-7; D unclear. Deletions cut 3 bases from V and 2 bases from J, with 14 bases between. In germline, CDR1 is SQVTM, CDR2 ANQGSEA. The CDR3 consists of 14 residues. In DNA form, the CDR3 reads TGCAGCGTTGAGACTGACTTGGTGGCCTACGAGCAGTACTTC. It is translated as CSVETDLVAYEQYF.

The chain is built from TRBV6-5 and TRBJ1-4; perhaps TRBD1 as D (6 bases). V shed 0 bases and J shed 8 bases, with 13 bases lying between them. This CDR3 contains 15 residues. Looked up from germline, CDR1 is MNHEY and CDR2 is SVGAGI. The CDR3 sequence is CASSYSLGGGEKLFF. The CDR3 nucleotides read TGTGCCAGCAGTTACTCGCTAGGGGGTGGGGAAAAACTGTTTTTT.

This chain connects TRBV18 to TRBJ1-1; D gene unclear. V lost 3 bases and J 7 bases, leaving 12 bases between the germline ends. Germline lookup yields CDR1 KGHSH and CDR2 LQKENI. The CDR3 spans 13 residues. For the CDR3, the DNA is TGTGCCAGCTCACCTAAGAGGGTGAGTGAAGCTTTCTTT. The encoded protein is CASSPKRVSEAFF.

The V gene is TRBV6-1, the J gene TRBJ1-6, with D tentatively TRBD1 (5 bases). V lost 2 bases and J lost 9, with 8 bases in between. Germline V gene sequence: CDR1 MNHNS, CDR2 SASEGT. The CDR3 has 13 amino acids. CDR3 residues: CASSEWRGSPLHF. In DNA form, the CDR3 reads TGTGCCAGCAGTGAATGGAGGGGTTCACCCCTCCACTTT.

The table lists this clone with a count of one. The V and J genes are TRBV19 and TRBJ2-7; 10 bases fit TRBD2. CDR3 length equals 14 residues. Germline assignment: CDR1 LNHDA and CDR2 SQIVND (reference sequence). V shed 4 bases, J shed 3 bases, and the junction held 3 bases outside the gene matches. CDR3 DNA: TGTGCCAGTAGTAGTAGCGGGGGGCGCTACGAGCAGTACTTC. Translating it yields CASSSSGGRYEQYF.

V and J are TRBV6-5 and TRBJ2-7; 11 nucleotides agree with TRBD1. This CDR3 region has 15 residues. After removal of 6 bases from V and 2 bases from J, the junction contained 6 bases not matched to a gene. CDR1 MNHEY and CDR2 SVGAGI come from the germline V gene. In DNA, the CDR3 is TGTGCCAGCAGACCGCCGGGACAGGGGGCCTACGAGCAGTACTTC. Protein: CASRPPGQGAYEQYF.

The J gene is TRBJ1-2, the V gene TRBV7-2; 7 bases match TRBD1. The germline gives CDR1 SGHTA, CDR2 FQGNSA. V lost 5 bases to trimming and J lost 5 bases; unmatched junction nucleotides: 11. The CDR3 sequence is 15 residues long. The DNA for the CDR3 is TGTGCCAGCAGCCCAGAGGGGGCAAGAGAGTATGGCTACACCTTC. Its protein is CASSPEGAREYGYTF.

This clone has a handful of counts. The chain joins TRBV9 to TRBJ2-7; TRBD1 matches 8 bases. The CDR3 runs to 14 residues. CDR1 SGDLS and CDR2 YYNGEE come from the germline V gene. V gave up 3 bases and J gave up 2 bases; unmatched junction bases: 4. DNA of the CDR3: TGTGCCAGCAGCGGGGGGACAGGTCCCTACGAGCAGTACTTC. Its translation is CASSGGTGPYEQYF.

The chain links TRBV5-8 to TRBJ1-1; D uncertain. V shed 0 bases and J shed 7 bases, with 19 bases lying between them. Germline CDR1 SGHTS, CDR2 YDEGEE. The CDR3 totals 16 residues. In nucleotides, the CDR3 is TGTGCCAGCAGCTTGGGTGCTTTCATGAGGGAGGATGAAGCTTTCTTT. Amino acids: CASSLGAFMREDEAFF. The variable domain in full, completed from reference TRBV5-8 and TRBJ1-1, reads EAGVTQSPTHLIKTRGQQATLRCSPISGHTSVYWYQQALGLGLQFLLWYDEGEERNRGNFPPRFSGRQFPNYSSELNVNALELEDSALYLCASSLGAFMREDEAFFGQGTRLTVV.

CDR3 amino acids: CASSPGQGAGNTEAFF. DNA of the CDR3: TGTGCCAGCTCACCCGGACAGGGCGCAGGGAACACTGAAGCTTTCTTT. The chain carries TRBV18 and TRBJ1-1, with 8 positions matching TRBD1. Germline CDR1 and CDR2: KGHSH and LQKENI. The CDR3 sequence is 16 residues long. J lost 1 base, V lost 3 bases, and 7 bases had no gene match.

This clone was observed once. The CDR3 nucleotides read TGTGCCAGCAGCCTAGTTCGAAATGAAAAACTGTTTTTT. The encoded protein is CASSLVRNEKLFF. The chain combines TRBV27 with TRBJ1-4; D unclear. The CDR3 extends over 13 amino acids. The V gene's germline CDR1 is MNHEY and CDR2 SMNVEV (reference sequence). Trimming removed 6 bases from V and 5 bases from J, with 10 bases in between.

The chain recombines TRBV18 with TRBJ2-3; weak D call: TRBD2 (5 bases). The CDR3 has 18 residues. The ends were cut back, 2 bases at V and 1 base at J, with 19 bases in the middle. Germline V gene lookup returns CDR1 KGHSH and CDR2 LQKENI. As DNA, the CDR3 is TGTGCCAGCTCACCAGGGCCCTTAGGACTGGTGGGCACAGATACGCAGTATTTT. This encodes CASSPGPLGLVGTDTQYF.